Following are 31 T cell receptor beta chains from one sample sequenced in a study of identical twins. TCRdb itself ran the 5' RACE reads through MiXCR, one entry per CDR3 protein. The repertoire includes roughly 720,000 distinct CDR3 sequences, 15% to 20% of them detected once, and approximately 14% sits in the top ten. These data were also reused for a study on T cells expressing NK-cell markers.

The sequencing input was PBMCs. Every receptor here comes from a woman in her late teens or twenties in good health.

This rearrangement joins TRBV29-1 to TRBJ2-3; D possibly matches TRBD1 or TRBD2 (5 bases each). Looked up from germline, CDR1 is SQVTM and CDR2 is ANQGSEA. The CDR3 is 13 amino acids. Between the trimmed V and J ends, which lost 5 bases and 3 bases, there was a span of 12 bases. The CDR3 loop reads CSVYLAGTDTQYF. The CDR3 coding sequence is TGCAGCGTTTACCTAGCAGGGACAGATACGCAGTATTTT.

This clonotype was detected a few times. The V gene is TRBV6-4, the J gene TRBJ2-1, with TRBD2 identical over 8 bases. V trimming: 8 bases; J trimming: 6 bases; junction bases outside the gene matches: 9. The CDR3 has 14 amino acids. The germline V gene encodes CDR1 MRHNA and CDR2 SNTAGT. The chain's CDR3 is CASGGHSGINEQFF. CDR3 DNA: TGTGCCAGCGGGGGCCATAGCGGGATCAATGAGCAGTTCTTC.

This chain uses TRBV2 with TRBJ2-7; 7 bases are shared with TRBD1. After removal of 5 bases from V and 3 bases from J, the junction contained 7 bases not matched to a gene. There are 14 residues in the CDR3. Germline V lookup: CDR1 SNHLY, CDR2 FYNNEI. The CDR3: CASSWEQGNYEQYF. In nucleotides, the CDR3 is TGTGCCAGCAGTTGGGAACAGGGGAACTACGAGCAGTACTTC.

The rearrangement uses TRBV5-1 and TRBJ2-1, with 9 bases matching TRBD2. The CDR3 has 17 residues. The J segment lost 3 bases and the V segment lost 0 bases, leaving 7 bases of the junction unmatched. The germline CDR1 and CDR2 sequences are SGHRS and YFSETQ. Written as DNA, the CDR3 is TGCGCCAGCAGCTTGGGCCCTAGCGGGGAACACTACAATGAGCAGTTCTTC. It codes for CASSLGPSGEHYNEQFF.

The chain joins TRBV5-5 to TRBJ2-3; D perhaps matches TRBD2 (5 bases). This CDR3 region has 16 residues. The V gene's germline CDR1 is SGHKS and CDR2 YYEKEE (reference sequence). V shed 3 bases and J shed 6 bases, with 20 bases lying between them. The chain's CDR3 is CASSSDSSFGEDTQYF. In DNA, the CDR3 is TGTGCCAGCAGCTCAGACTCCTCGTTTGGGGAGGATACGCAGTATTTT. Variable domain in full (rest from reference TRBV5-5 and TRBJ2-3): DAGVTQSPTHLIKTRGQQVTLRCSPISGHKSVSWYQQVLGQGPQFIFQYYEKEERGRGNFPDRFSARQFPNYSSELNVNALLLGDSALYLCASSSDSSFGEDTQYFGPGTRLTVL.

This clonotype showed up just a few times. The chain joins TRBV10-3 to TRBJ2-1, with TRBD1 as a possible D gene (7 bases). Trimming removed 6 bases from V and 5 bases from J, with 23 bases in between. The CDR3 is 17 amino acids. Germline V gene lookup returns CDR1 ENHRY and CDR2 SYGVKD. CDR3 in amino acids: CAIRGGRGVGADNEQFF. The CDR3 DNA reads TGTGCCATCAGGGGCGGCAGGGGGGTTGGGGCGGACAATGAGCAGTTCTTC.

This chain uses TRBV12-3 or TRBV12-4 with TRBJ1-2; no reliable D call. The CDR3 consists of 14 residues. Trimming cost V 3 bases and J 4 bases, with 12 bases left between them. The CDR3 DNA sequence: TGTGCCAGCAGTTTGACTCGGATTGTCTATGGCTACACCTTC. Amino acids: CASSLTRIVYGYTF.

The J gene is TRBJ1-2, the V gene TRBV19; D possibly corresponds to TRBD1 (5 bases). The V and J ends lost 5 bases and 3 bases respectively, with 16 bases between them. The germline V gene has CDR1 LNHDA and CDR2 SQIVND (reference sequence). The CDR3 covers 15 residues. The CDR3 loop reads CASSGPRDGYYGYTF. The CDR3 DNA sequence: TGTGCCAGTAGTGGCCCCCGGGACGGATACTATGGCTACACCTTC.

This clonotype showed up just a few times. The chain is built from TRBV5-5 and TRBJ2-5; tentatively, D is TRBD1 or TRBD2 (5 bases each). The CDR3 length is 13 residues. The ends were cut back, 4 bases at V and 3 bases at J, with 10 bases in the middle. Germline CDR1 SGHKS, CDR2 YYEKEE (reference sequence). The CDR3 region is CASSQGPKETQYF. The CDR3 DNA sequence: TGTGCCAGCAGCCAGGGACCGAAAGAGACCCAGTACTTC.

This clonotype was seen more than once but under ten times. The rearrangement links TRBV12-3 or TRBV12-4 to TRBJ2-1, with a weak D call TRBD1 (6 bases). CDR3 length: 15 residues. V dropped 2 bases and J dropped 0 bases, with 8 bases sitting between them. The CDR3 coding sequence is TGTGCCAGCAGTTTAAGGGGGTACTCCTACAATGAGCAGTTCTTC. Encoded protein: CASSLRGYSYNEQFF.

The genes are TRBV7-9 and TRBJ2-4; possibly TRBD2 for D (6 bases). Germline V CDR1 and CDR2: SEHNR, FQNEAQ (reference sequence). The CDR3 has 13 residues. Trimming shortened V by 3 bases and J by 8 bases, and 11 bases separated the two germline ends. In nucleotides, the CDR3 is TGTGCCAGCAGCTTTTCGACGGGGGACATTCAGTACTTC. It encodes CASSFSTGDIQYF.

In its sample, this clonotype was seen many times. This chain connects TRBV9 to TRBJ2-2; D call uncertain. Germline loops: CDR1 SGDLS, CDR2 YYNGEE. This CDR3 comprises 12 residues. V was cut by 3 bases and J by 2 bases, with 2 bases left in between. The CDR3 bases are TGTGCCAGCAGCGCCAACACCGGGGAGCTGTTTTTT. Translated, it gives CASSANTGELFF. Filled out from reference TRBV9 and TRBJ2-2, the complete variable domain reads DSGVTQTPKHLITATGQRVTLRCSPRSGDLSVYWYQQSLDQGLQFLIQYYNGEERAKGNILERFSAQQFPDLHSELNLSSLELGDSALYFCASSANTGELFFGEGSRLTVL.

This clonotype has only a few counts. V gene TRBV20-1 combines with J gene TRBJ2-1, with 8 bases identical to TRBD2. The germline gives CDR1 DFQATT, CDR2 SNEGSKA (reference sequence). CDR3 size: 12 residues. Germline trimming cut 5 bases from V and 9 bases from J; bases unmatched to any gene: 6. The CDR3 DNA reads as TGCAGTGCTCACCGGGAGGGGGGTGAGCAGTTCTTC. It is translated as CSAHREGGEQFF.

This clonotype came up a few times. This chain's CDR3 is CASSPTFLAGLETQYF. CDR3 coding DNA: TGTGCCAGCAGCCCGACCTTCCTTGCCGGGTTAGAGACCCAGTACTTC. V is TRBV7-9 and J is TRBJ2-5, with D uncertain. Germline values: CDR1 SEHNR, CDR2 FQNEAQ (reference sequence). This CDR3 has 16 amino acids. Between the trimmed V and J ends, which lost 5 bases and 4 bases, there was a span of 20 bases.

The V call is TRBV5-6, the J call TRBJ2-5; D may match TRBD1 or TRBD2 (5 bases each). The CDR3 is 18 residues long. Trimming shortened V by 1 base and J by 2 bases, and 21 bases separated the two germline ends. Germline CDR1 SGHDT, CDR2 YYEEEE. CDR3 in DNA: TGTGCCAGCAGCTTGCCTTGGGGGTCTGAGGGACGGCAAGAGACCCAGTACTTC. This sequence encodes CASSLPWGSEGRQETQYF.

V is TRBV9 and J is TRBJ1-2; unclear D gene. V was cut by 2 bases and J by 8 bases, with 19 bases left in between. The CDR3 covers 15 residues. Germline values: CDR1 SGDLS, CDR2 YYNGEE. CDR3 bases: TGTGCCAGCAGCGTTACCGGCCTCGAAAGTGGGGGCTACACCTTC. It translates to CASSVTGLESGGYTF.

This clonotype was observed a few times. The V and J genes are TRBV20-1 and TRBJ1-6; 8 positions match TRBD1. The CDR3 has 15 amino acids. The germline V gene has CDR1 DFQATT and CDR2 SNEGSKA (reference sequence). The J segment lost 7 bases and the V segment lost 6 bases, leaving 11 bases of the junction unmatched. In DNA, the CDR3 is TGCAGTGCCCCCACGACAGGGGTCCGAAATTCACCCCTCCACTTT. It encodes CSAPTTGVRNSPLHF.

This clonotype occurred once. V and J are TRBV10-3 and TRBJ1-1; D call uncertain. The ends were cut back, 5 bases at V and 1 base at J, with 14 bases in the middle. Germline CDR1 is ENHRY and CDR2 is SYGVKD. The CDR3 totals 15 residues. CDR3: CAISPSPGQNTEAFF. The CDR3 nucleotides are TGTGCCATCAGTCCTTCCCCGGGCCAGAACACTGAAGCTTTCTTT.

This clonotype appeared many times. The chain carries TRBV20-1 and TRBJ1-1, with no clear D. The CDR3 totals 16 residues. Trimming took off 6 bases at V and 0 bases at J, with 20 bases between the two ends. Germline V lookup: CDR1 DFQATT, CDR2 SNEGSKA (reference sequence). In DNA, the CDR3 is TGCAGTGCCTCGCTGTGGGCAGAGGGCATGAACACTGAAGCTTTCTTT. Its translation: CSASLWAEGMNTEAFF.

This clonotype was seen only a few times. The CDR3 loop reads CASSQAWTSDQPQHF. CDR3 sequence (DNA): TGTGCCAGCAGCCAAGCCTGGACGTCTGATCAGCCCCAGCATTTT. The V call is TRBV4-2, the J call TRBJ1-5, with D uncertain. Trimming stripped 1 base from V and 5 bases from J, with 12 bases between. Per germline, CDR1 LGHNA and CDR2 YNFKEQ. The CDR3 has 15 residues.

CDR3 sequence reads: CSAQGLASTDTQYF. Written as DNA, the CDR3 is TGCAGTGCCCAGGGACTAGCAAGTACAGATACGCAGTATTTT. The chain has TRBV20-1 and TRBJ2-3; TRBD2 aligns across 9 bases. The CDR3 covers 14 residues. Unmatched junction bases numbered 7, after V lost 6 bases and J lost 3 bases. Per germline, CDR1 DFQATT and CDR2 SNEGSKA (reference sequence).

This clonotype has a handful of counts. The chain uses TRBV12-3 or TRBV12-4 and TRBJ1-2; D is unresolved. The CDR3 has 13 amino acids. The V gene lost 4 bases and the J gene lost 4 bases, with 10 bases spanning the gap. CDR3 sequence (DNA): TGTGCCAGCAGTTGGACGCTCTCCTATGGCTACACCTTC. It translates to CASSWTLSYGYTF.

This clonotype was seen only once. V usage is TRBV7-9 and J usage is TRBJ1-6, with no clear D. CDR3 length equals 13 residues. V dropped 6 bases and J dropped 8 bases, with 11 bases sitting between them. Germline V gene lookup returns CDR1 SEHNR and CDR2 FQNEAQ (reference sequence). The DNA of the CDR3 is TGTGCCAGCAGTGCCGTAGTGGATTCACCCCTCCACTTT. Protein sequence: CASSAVVDSPLHF.

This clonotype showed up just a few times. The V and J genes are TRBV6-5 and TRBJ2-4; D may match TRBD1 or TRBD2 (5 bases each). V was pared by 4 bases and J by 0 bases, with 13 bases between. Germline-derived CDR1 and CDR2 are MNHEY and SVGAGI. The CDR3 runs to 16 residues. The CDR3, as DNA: TGTGCCAGCAGTTCGGGGCCAACTTTAGCCAAAAACATTCAGTACTTC. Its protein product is CASSSGPTLAKNIQYF.

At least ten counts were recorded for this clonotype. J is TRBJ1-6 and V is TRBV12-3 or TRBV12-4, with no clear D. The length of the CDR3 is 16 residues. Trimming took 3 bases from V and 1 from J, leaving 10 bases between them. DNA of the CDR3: TGTGCCAGCAGTTTTGGCCCCGGGTCCTATAATTCACCCCTCCACTTT. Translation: CASSFGPGSYNSPLHF.

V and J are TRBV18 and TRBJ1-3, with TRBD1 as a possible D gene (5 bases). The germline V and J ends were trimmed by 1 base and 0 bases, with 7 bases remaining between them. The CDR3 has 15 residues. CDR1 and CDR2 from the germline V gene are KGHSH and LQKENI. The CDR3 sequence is CASSPRRGSGNTIYF. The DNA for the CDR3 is TGTGCCAGCTCACCACGAAGGGGCTCTGGAAACACCATATATTTT.

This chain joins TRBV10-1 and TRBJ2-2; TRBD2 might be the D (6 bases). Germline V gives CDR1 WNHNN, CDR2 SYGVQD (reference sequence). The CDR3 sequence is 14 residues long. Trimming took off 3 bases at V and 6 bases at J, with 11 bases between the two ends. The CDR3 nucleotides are TGCGCCAGCAGTGATGGTCGCGGGGCCGGGGAGCTGTTTTTT. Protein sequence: CASSDGRGAGELFF.

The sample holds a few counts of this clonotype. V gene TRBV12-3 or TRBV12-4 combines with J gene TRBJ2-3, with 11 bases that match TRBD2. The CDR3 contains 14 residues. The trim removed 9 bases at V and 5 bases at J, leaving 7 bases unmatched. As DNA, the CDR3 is TGTGCCAGTCACACTAGCGGGAGATTAGATACGCAGTATTTT. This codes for CASHTSGRLDTQYF.

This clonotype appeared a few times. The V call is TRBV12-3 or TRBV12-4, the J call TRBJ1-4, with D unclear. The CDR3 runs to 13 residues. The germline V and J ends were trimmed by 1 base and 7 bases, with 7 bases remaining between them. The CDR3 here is CASSLGRSEKLFF. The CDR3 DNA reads TGTGCCAGCAGTTTAGGGAGAAGTGAAAAACTGTTTTTT.

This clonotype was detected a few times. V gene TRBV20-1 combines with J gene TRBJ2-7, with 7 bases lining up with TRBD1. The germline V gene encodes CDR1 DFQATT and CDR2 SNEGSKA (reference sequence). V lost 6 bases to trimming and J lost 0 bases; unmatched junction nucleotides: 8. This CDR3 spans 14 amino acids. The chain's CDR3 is CSAPGTESSYEQYF. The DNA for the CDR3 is TGCAGTGCACCCGGGACAGAGTCCTCCTACGAGCAGTACTTC.

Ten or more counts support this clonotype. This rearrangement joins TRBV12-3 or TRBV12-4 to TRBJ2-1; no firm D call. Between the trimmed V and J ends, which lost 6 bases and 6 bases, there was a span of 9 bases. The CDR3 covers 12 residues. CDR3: CASSPRLNEQFF. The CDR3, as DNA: TGTGCCAGCAGCCCTAGACTCAATGAGCAGTTCTTC.